The 3 T cell receptor beta chains reported below all come from one sample, sequenced in a study of T cell responses to AZD1222 COVID-19 vaccine. Assay: immunoSEQ multiplex PCR; the TCRdb copy retains only in-frame clones and omits some. This sample has fewer than 100,000 clones, with 70% to 90% found just once. The sample consisted of peripheral blood, taken on day 0 of AZD1222 vaccination. The receptor source for this set is an adult in good health.

V usage is TRBV4-2 and J usage is TRBJ1-2; a weak D match, TRBD1 (5 bases). The CDR3 covers 15 residues. Per germline, CDR1 LGHNA and CDR2 YNFKEQ. Trimming pared 1 base from V and 4 bases from J, leaving 13 bases between. This chain's CDR3 is CASSQVGHRSYGYTF. CDR3 sequence (DNA): TGTGCCAGCAGCCAAGTTGGCCACAGGAGCTATGGCTACACCTTC.

J is TRBJ1-6 and V is TRBV6-5, with D unresolved. CDR1 is MNHEY, CDR2 SVGAGI, per germline. The CDR3 consists of 13 residues. V gave up 8 bases and J gave up 6 bases, with 11 bases separating them. The CDR3 coding sequence is TGTGCCAGCGCGGCAGCCTTTAATTCACCCCTCCACTTT. Amino acids: CASAAAFNSPLHF.

With respect to this clone: At one boundary the junction diverges from the germline segment, which might be a read error. V usage is TRBV4-2 and J usage is TRBJ1-2; 9 bases fit TRBD1. There are 16 residues in the CDR3. Germline V gene data show CDR1 as LGHNA and CDR2 as YNFKEQ. CDR3 region: CASSQEGQGRYYGYTF. The DNA for the CDR3 is TGTGCCAGCAGCCAAGAGGGACAGGGAAGGTACTACGGCTACACCTTC.